The clone carrying this T cell receptor (beta chain) was recorded many times. Patients with uncontrolled infections, other autoimmune diseases, pregnancy or lactation were excluded. This sample holds PBMCs from about 10 ml fresh peripheral blood. This sample is drawn from a study of T cells in Graves' hyperthyroidism and ophthalmopathy. RNA transcripts gave rise to amplified TCR beta CDR3 regions. Primed by the HTBI set, a first-round RT-PCR was run on the TCR CDR3. TCRdb analysed the multiplex PCR reads with MiXCR anew, one entry per CDR3 protein. The sample has 90,000 to 120,000 distinct CDR3 sequences, more than 15% seen once. This CDR3 is 17 amino acids long. Between the trimmed V and J ends, which lost 2 bases and 2 bases, there was a span of 13 bases. From germline, CDR1 is MNHEY and CDR2 SMNVEV (reference sequence).

V is TRBV27 and J is TRBJ1-6; D may be TRBD1 (6 bases). This clonotype was obtained from a woman in her forties or fifties with Graves' hyperthyroidism. Sequenced input: blood. The CDR3 DNA sequence: TGTGCCAGCAGTTTAGCCGAGGGGGGGGCCTATAATTCACCCCTCCACTTT. It encodes CASSLAEGGAYNSPLHF.